Presented here are 20 T cell receptor beta chains from one specimen sequenced in a study of OX40 agonist ivuxolimab in advanced cancers. Some clones are missing from TCRdb's copy, which holds only in-frame ones; the method was immunoSEQ multiplex PCR. The sample consists of tens of thousands of clones, 90% to 95% of them appearing once. Sequencing was performed on CD4+ or CD8+ T cells sorted from blood, taken in a trial of the OX40 agonist ivuxolimab. The receptors shown here come from an adult with an advanced solid tumor such as melanoma, head and neck, liver or kidney cancer.

The chain is built from TRBV6-5 and TRBJ2-7; 10 positions match TRBD1. With V trimmed by 0 bases and J by 7 bases, 6 bases remained unmatched. Per germline, CDR1 MNHEY and CDR2 SVGAGI. CDR3 length: 15 residues. CDR3 protein: CASSYSTGGAYEQYF. The CDR3 bases are TGTGCCAGCAGTTACTCGACAGGGGGCGCTTATGAGCAGTACTTC.

The rearrangement joins TRBV2 to TRBJ2-1; TRBD2 agrees at 14 bases. CDR1 and CDR2 from the germline V gene are SNHLY and FYNNEI. This CDR3 comprises 16 residues. V gave up 6 bases and J gave up 4 bases; unmatched junction bases: 5. CDR3: CASSDGLAGGYNEQFF. As DNA, the CDR3 is TGTGCCAGCAGCGACGGACTAGCGGGAGGTTACAATGAGCAGTTCTTC.

The chain links TRBV5-1 to TRBJ2-5; TRBD2 is a possible D gene (6 bases). The CDR3 covers 14 residues. Trimming shortened V by 4 bases and J by 4 bases, and 14 bases separated the two germline ends. Per germline, CDR1 SGHRS and CDR2 YFSETQ. CDR3 nucleotides: TGCGCCAGCAGCGGAACTAGCTTGGCAGAGACCCAGTACTTC. Protein: CASSGTSLAETQYF.

The chain is built from TRBV27 and TRBJ2-1, with a weak D call TRBD2 (5 bases). CDR3 length: 15 amino acids. V shed 6 bases and J shed 4 bases, with 16 bases lying between them. Per the germline V gene, CDR1 is MNHEY and CDR2 is SMNVEV (reference sequence). This chain's CDR3 is CASRQPGGGYNEQFF. In nucleotides, the CDR3 is TGTGCCAGCAGACAACCAGGAGGCGGGTACAATGAGCAGTTCTTC.

This clone was recorded a few times. This rearrangement joins TRBV30 to TRBJ1-1, with TRBD1 identical over 7 bases. The length of the CDR3 is 13 residues. The J segment lost 2 bases and the V segment lost 5 bases, leaving 5 bases of the junction unmatched. CDR1 and CDR2 (germline): GTSNPN, SVGIG (reference sequence). This CDR3 is CAWEGQRNTEAFF. The CDR3 coding sequence is TGTGCCTGGGAGGGACAGAGAAACACTGAAGCTTTCTTT.

This clone was counted a single time. The rearrangement joins TRBV28 to TRBJ1-5; D uncertain. Per germline, CDR1 MDHEN and CDR2 SYDVKM. The germline V and J ends were trimmed by 6 bases and 3 bases, with 6 bases remaining between them. The CDR3 runs to 12 residues. CDR3 region: CASSTNNQPQHF. The DNA of the CDR3 is TGTGCCAGCAGCACGAACAATCAGCCCCAGCATTTT.

The V and J genes are TRBV11-2 and TRBJ2-7; D not resolved. CDR1 SGHAT and CDR2 FQNNGV come from the germline V gene. The V end lost 0 bases, the J end lost 1 base, and 7 bases lay between the germline ends. The CDR3 totals 14 residues. CDR3 loop: CASSLDPASYEQYF. CDR3 in DNA: TGTGCCAGCAGCTTAGATCCTGCTTCCTACGAGCAGTACTTC.

V is TRBV28 and J is TRBJ1-2; TRBD1 aligns across 11 bases. Germline V gene sequence: CDR1 MDHEN, CDR2 SYDVKM. The trim removed 3 bases at V and 4 bases at J, leaving 7 bases unmatched. This CDR3 spans 16 amino acids. The CDR3 reads CASSFPAGTGGYGYTF. The CDR3 DNA sequence: TGTGCCAGCAGTTTTCCCGCCGGGACAGGGGGCTATGGCTACACCTTC.

The table lists this clone with a few counts. The chain joins TRBV6-4 to TRBJ1-6; TRBD1 might be the D (5 bases). CDR1 and CDR2 from the germline V gene are MRHNA and SNTAGT. V lost 7 bases to trimming and J lost 5 bases, with 12 bases between them. CDR3 length: 14 amino acids. The CDR3 region has the DNA TGTGCCAGCAAGGCGGGACGTGATAATTCACCCCTCCACTTT. It encodes CASKAGRDNSPLHF.

The chain uses TRBV7-9 and TRBJ1-2, with a weak D call TRBD1 (5 bases). V lost 4 bases, J lost 4 bases, and 16 bases lay in between. Germline CDR1 is SEHNR and CDR2 is FQNEAQ (reference sequence). The CDR3 extends over 15 amino acids. CDR3 coding DNA: TGTGCCAGCAGCTCGACAGAGACACTACTCTATGGCTACACCTTC. Amino acid sequence: CASSSTETLLYGYTF.

The V and J genes are TRBV18 and TRBJ2-1; 10 bases are shared with TRBD2. Germline-derived CDR1 and CDR2 are KGHSH and LQKENI. The CDR3 sequence is 16 residues long. Trimming at V came to 3 bases and at J to 8 bases, leaving 10 bases not matched to a gene. CDR3: CASSPLSGGPEDEQFF. The CDR3, as DNA: TGTGCCAGCTCACCCCTTAGCGGGGGGCCAGAGGATGAGCAGTTCTTC.

The chain links TRBV19 to TRBJ2-5; 9 nucleotides line up with TRBD1. This CDR3 comprises 14 residues. The J segment lost 5 bases and the V segment lost 5 bases, leaving 6 bases of the junction unmatched. CDR1 is LNHDA and CDR2 is SQIVND in the germline V gene (reference sequence). CDR3 residues: CASSYRGRAETQYF. CDR3 sequence (DNA): TGTGCCAGTAGTTACAGGGGGCGGGCGGAGACCCAGTACTTC.

The V gene is TRBV28, the J gene TRBJ1-2, with 7 bases identical to TRBD1. J gave up 1 base and V 1 base, and 9 bases lay outside the gene matches. This CDR3 has 17 residues. From germline, CDR1 is MDHEN and CDR2 SYDVKM. Here the CDR3 reads CASSLSPAGQRNYGYTF. The CDR3 nucleotides are TGTGCCAGCAGTTTATCCCCGGCGGGACAGCGTAACTATGGCTACACCTTC.

V gene TRBV6-5 combines with J gene TRBJ2-6; no clear D. Per germline, CDR1 MNHEY and CDR2 SVGAGI. Deletions cut 6 bases from V and 1 base from J, with 4 bases between. The CDR3 runs 13 residues. The CDR3 bases are TGTGCCAGCAGACAGTCTGGGGCCAACGTCCTGACTTTC. This sequence encodes CASRQSGANVLTF.

The rearrangement joins TRBV6-4 to TRBJ2-7, with D maybe TRBD2 (5 bases). V lost 2 bases, J lost 3 bases, and 20 bases lay in between. CDR3 length: 17 amino acids. Germline-derived CDR1 and CDR2 are MRHNA and SNTAGT. Here the CDR3 reads CASSDPWGATLVYEQYF. As DNA, the CDR3 is TGTGCCAGCAGTGACCCATGGGGAGCCACCTTGGTCTACGAGCAGTACTTC.

The CDR3 loop is CASSRDRVSVGYTF. Written as DNA, the CDR3 is TGTGCCAGCAGCCGGGACAGGGTTTCGGTTGGCTACACCTTC. The V call is TRBV28, the J call TRBJ1-2, with 9 bases aligning to TRBD1. Unmatched junction bases numbered 9, after V lost 6 bases and J lost 7 bases. Germline V gene sequence: CDR1 MDHEN, CDR2 SYDVKM. This CDR3 is built from 14 residues.

This clone was recorded only once. This chain joins TRBV9 and TRBJ2-5; D might be TRBD1 (6 bases). Between the trimmed V and J ends, which lost 0 bases and 1 base, there was a span of 16 bases. The CDR3 length is 17 residues. Germline lookup yields CDR1 SGDLS and CDR2 YYNGEE. Here the CDR3 reads CASSVGFGQSLQETQYF. The CDR3 bases are TGTGCCAGCAGCGTAGGGTTTGGACAGAGCCTCCAAGAGACCCAGTACTTC.

This clone was observed once. This chain uses TRBV21-1 with TRBJ2-7. TRBV21-1 is a recognized pseudogene. The CDR3 consists of 15 residues. The CDR3 DNA follows: TGTGCCAGCAGCAGAGAAAATGTGGGGGCCTACGAGCAGTACTTC. Its translation is CASSRENVGAYEQYF.

The J gene is TRBJ2-7, the V gene TRBV28; the match to TRBD1 covers 7 bases. V shed 2 bases, J shed 2 bases, and the junction held 3 bases outside the gene matches. The CDR3 loop spans 14 amino acids. Germline V gene lookup returns CDR1 MDHEN and CDR2 SYDVKM. The CDR3 spells CASSLTTGPYEQYF. DNA for the CDR3: TGTGCCAGCAGTTTAACGACAGGGCCCTACGAGCAGTACTTC.

This rearrangement joins TRBV7-3 to TRBJ1-1; D is unclear. The V end lost 3 bases, the J end lost 4 bases, and 9 bases lay between the germline ends. The CDR3 is 13 residues long. The germline gives CDR1 SGHTA, CDR2 FQGTGA. The CDR3 sequence is CASSLGWGTEAFF. The DNA of the CDR3 is TGTGCCAGCAGCTTGGGGTGGGGCACTGAAGCTTTCTTT.